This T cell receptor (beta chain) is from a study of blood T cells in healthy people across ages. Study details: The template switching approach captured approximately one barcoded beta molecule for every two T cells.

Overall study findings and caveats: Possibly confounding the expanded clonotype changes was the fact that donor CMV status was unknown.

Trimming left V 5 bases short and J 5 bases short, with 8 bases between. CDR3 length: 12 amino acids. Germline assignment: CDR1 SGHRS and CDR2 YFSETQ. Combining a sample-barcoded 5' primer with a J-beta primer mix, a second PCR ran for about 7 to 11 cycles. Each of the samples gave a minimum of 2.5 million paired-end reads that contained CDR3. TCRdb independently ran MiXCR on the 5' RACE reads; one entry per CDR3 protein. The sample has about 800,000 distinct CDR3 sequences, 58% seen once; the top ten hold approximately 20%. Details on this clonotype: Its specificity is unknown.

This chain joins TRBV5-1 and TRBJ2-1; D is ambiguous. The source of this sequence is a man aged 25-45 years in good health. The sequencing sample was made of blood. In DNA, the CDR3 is TGCGCCAGCAGTTTCCAAAACAATGAGCAGTTCTTC. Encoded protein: CASSFQNNEQFF. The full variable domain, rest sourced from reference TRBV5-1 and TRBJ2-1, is KAGVTQTPRYLIKTRGQQVTLSCSPISGHRSVSWYQQTPGQGLQFLFEYFSETQRNKGNFPGRFSGRQFSNSRSEMNVSTLELGDSALYLCASSFQNNEQFFGPGTRLTVL.